The 20 T cell receptor beta chains below were found in one sample sequenced in a study of CD8 T cells in Susac syndrome (dated by TCRdb to about 2019). Libraries came from the immunoSEQ multiplex PCR assay. RNA was extracted with the RNeasy kit and roughly 0.5 to 1 ug was reverse transcribed using random hexamers. TCRdb passed the public sequencing reads through fastp at Q25 and MiXCR, retaining productive beta sequences. Under each unique CDR3 protein, matching rows form one entry showing the most common genes and DNA. The sample profile shows around 130,000 distinct CDR3 sequences; roughly 95% of them were found once. Of the sample, around 0.12% falls within the top ten clones. The sequenced sample was CD4+ T cells from PBMCs. The receptors here all came from a human donor in good health.

In this sample, this clonotype turned up a few times. CDR3 coding DNA: TGTGCCAGCAGTGATTGGCGCCAAGAGACCCAGTACTTC. Protein sequence: CASSDWRQETQYF. The chain employs TRBV25-1 and TRBJ2-5; D gene ambiguous. V was pared by 3 bases and J by 1 base, with 6 bases between. Germline lookup yields CDR1 MGHDK and CDR2 SYGVNS. The CDR3 runs to 13 residues.

The count of this clonotype is one. V and J are TRBV2 and TRBJ1-1; D is uncertain. Germline V CDR1 and CDR2: SNHLY, FYNNEI. V was clipped by 5 bases and J by 1 base, with 14 bases between them. This CDR3 is 15 amino acids long. The CDR3 DNA is TGTGCCAGCAGTAGAATCGGTCTCGGGAACACTGAAGCTTTCTTT. This translates into CASSRIGLGNTEAFF.

V and J are TRBV19 and TRBJ2-2, with a tentative D call TRBD2 (5 bases). Germline V gene data show CDR1 as LNHDA and CDR2 as SQIVND (reference sequence). This CDR3 has 15 residues. Trimming removed 5 bases from V and 0 bases from J, with 10 bases in between. This CDR3 reads CASSRAETNTGELFF. CDR3 nucleotides: TGTGCCAGTAGTCGAGCGGAGACGAACACCGGGGAGCTGTTTTTT.

Here the CDR3 reads CASSLGGQKHYEQYF. CDR3 DNA sequence: TGTGCCAGCAGTTTGGGGGGGCAGAAGCACTACGAGCAGTACTTC. The J gene is TRBJ2-7, the V gene TRBV28, with a weak D call TRBD2 (7 bases). CDR1 MDHEN and CDR2 SYDVKM come from the germline V gene. There are 15 residues in the CDR3. Between the trimmed V and J ends, which lost 3 bases and 3 bases, there was a span of 15 bases.

This chain connects TRBV25-1 to TRBJ2-5; D is unresolved. Germline CDR1 reads MGHDK; CDR2 reads SYGVNS. The CDR3 totals 10 residues. V lost 7 bases and J lost 5, with 5 bases in between. CDR3 in DNA: TGTGCCAGCACCCGGGAGACCCAGTACTTC. As protein: CASTRETQYF.

This clonotype was counted once. This rearrangement joins TRBV29-1 to TRBJ1-3, with D perhaps matching TRBD1 (6 bases). The ends were cut back, 7 bases at V and 2 bases at J, with 18 bases in the middle. This CDR3 is 15 amino acids long. The germline V gene has CDR1 SQVTM and CDR2 ANQGSEA. The CDR3 coding sequence is TGCAGCGCCCGGCCCGGGGGCGGACCTGGAAACACCATATATTTT. Residues: CSARPGGGPGNTIYF. Based on the CDR3 plus reference TRBV29-1 and TRBJ1-3, the full variable domain is SAVISQKPSRDICQRGTSLTIQCQVDSQVTMMFWYRQQPGQSLTLIATANQGSEATYESGFVIDKFPISRPNLTFSTLTVSNMSPEDSSIYLCSARPGGGPGNTIYFGEGSWLTVV.

The chain links TRBV7-9 to TRBJ2-1, with D perhaps matching TRBD2 (6 bases). The CDR3 totals 12 residues. Trimming pared 5 bases from V and 7 bases from J, leaving 9 bases between. From germline, CDR1 is SEHNR and CDR2 FQNEAQ (reference sequence). CDR3 in amino acids: CASSPGVNEQFF. The CDR3 bases are TGTGCCAGCAGCCCGGGGGTAAATGAGCAGTTCTTC.

The V call is TRBV7-9, the J call TRBJ2-3; 8 bases map to TRBD1. This CDR3 comprises 16 residues. Germline V lookup: CDR1 SEHNR, CDR2 FQNEAQ (reference sequence). With 3 bases clipped from V and 3 bases from J, the junction kept 8 bases outside the gene matches. This CDR3 reads CASSFYGQGGTDTQYF. The CDR3 nucleotides are TGTGCCAGCAGCTTCTACGGACAGGGTGGGACAGATACGCAGTATTTT.

CDR3: CASSVGTARVDEKLFF. The CDR3 coding sequence is TGTGCCAGCAGCGTAGGGACGGCACGGGTGGATGAAAAACTGTTTTTT. The rearrangement links TRBV9 to TRBJ1-4, with no clear D. CDR1 is SGDLS, CDR2 YYNGEE, per germline. The CDR3 runs 16 residues. V lost 0 bases and J 6 bases, leaving 15 bases between the germline ends.

The chain carries TRBV28 and TRBJ2-5; 8 bases match TRBD1. The CDR3 has 16 residues. J lost 2 bases, V lost 5 bases, and 10 bases had no gene match. Germline CDR1 and CDR2: MDHEN and SYDVKM. CDR3 region: CASSLGQGGLQETQYF. The CDR3 nucleotides are TGTGCCAGCAGTCTAGGACAGGGAGGACTACAAGAGACCCAGTACTTC.

This rearrangement joins TRBV7-2 to TRBJ2-7, with 10 positions matching TRBD1. With 5 bases clipped from V and 3 bases from J, the junction kept 7 bases outside the gene matches. Germline V CDR1 and CDR2: SGHTA, FQGNSA. The CDR3 sequence is 15 residues long. CDR3 nucleotides: TGTGCCAGCAGCGCCCGGGACAGGGGATACTACGAGCAGTACTTC. Translated: CASSARDRGYYEQYF.

This chain links TRBV10-3 with TRBJ1-1; tentative D call: TRBD1 (6 bases). The CDR3 totals 15 residues. The germline gives CDR1 ENHRY, CDR2 SYGVKD. V was cut by 2 bases and J by 1 base, with 11 bases left in between. CDR3 sequence: CAISEPGHPNTEAFF. As DNA, the CDR3 is TGTGCCATCAGTGAGCCGGGACACCCGAACACTGAAGCTTTCTTT.

V gene TRBV7-9 combines with J gene TRBJ2-5; D is undetermined. Trimming left V 5 bases short and J 5 bases short, with 21 bases between. The CDR3 length is 16 residues. Germline V CDR1 and CDR2: SEHNR, FQNEAQ (reference sequence). The CDR3 DNA reads TGTGCCAGCAGCGAGAGCTGGAACCTCAAGGAGGAGACCCAGTACTTC. It translates to CASSESWNLKEETQYF. The full variable domain, in which reference TRBV7-9 and TRBJ2-5 provide the parts outside the CDR3, is DTGVSQNPRHKITKRGQNVTFRCDPISEHNRLYWYRQTLGQGPEFLTYFQNEAQLEKSRLLSDRFSAERPKGSFSTLEIQRTEQGDSAMYLCASSESWNLKEETQYFGPGTRLLVL.

This chain uses TRBV27 with TRBJ2-2, with 9 bases matching TRBD1. V lost 7 bases, J lost 7 bases, and 7 bases stayed unmatched. The CDR3 spans 14 residues. Germline CDR1 is MNHEY and CDR2 is SMNVEV (reference sequence). CDR3 DNA: TGTGCCAGCAATGGACAGGGGTTGGGCGGGGAGCTGTTTTTT. This encodes CASNGQGLGGELFF.

The chain employs TRBV3-1 and TRBJ2-3; a possible D gene is TRBD2 (6 bases). CDR3 size: 16 residues. The V gene lost 5 bases and the J gene lost 0 bases, with 15 bases spanning the gap. Looked up from germline, CDR1 is LGHDT and CDR2 is YNNKEL (reference sequence). The CDR3 here is CASSLLSGSSTDTQYF. CDR3 DNA sequence: TGTGCCAGCAGCTTACTTAGCGGATCCAGCACAGATACGCAGTATTTT.

V and J are TRBV29-1 and TRBJ1-2; possibly TRBD1 for D (5 bases). Trimming stripped 4 bases from V and 3 bases from J, with 6 bases between. Germline V gene sequence: CDR1 SQVTM, CDR2 ANQGSEA. The CDR3 is made up of 11 amino acids. The CDR3 region is CSVVRDYGYTF. The CDR3 DNA reads TGCAGCGTTGTCAGGGACTATGGCTACACCTTC.

The J gene is TRBJ2-7, the V gene TRBV7-2; the D gene could be TRBD1 or TRBD2 (5 bases each). There are 14 residues in the CDR3. CDR1 SGHTA and CDR2 FQGNSA come from the germline V gene. V was shortened by 1 base and J by 2 bases, with 9 bases between the two germline ends. The CDR3 sequence: CASSLGDGPYEQYF. The CDR3 DNA reads TGTGCCAGCAGCTTAGGGGACGGACCCTACGAGCAGTACTTC.

The CDR3 spells CSVAGGHGANVLTF. The CDR3 bases are TGCAGCGTAGCAGGGGGGCATGGGGCCAACGTCCTGACTTTC. The chain combines TRBV29-1 with TRBJ2-6, with TRBD1 as a possible D gene (7 bases). Germline V gives CDR1 SQVTM, CDR2 ANQGSEA. V lost 6 bases and J 3 bases, leaving 12 bases between the germline ends. The CDR3 loop spans 14 amino acids.

This clonotype was observed once. The gene calls are TRBV7-2 and TRBJ2-7; 8 positions match TRBD1. V trimming: 7 bases; J trimming: 1 base; junction bases outside the gene matches: 6. CDR1 SGHTA and CDR2 FQGNSA come from the germline V gene. The CDR3 has 14 amino acids. CDR3 sequence reads: CASNARTGSYEQYF. The CDR3 DNA is TGTGCCAGCAACGCAAGGACAGGGTCCTACGAGCAGTACTTC.

V and J are TRBV14 and TRBJ2-3; 9 nucleotides match TRBD1. Germline V gives CDR1 SGHDN, CDR2 FVKESK. The CDR3 loop spans 16 amino acids. Germline trimming cut 4 bases from V and 4 bases from J; bases unmatched to any gene: 9. Here the CDR3 reads CASSRSGTGRPDTQYF. DNA for the CDR3: TGTGCCAGCAGCCGATCCGGGACAGGGAGGCCAGATACGCAGTATTTT.